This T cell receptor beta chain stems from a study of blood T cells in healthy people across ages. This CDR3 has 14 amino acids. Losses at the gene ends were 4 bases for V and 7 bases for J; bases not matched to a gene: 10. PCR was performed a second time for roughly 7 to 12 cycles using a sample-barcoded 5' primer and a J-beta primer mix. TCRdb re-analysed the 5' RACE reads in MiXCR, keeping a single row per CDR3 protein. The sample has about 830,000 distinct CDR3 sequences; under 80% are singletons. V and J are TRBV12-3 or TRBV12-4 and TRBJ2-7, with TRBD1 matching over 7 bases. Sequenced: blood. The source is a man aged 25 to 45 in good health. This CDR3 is CASSSGQSGNEQYF. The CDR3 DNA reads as TGTGCCAGCAGTTCGGGACAGTCGGGGAATGAGCAGTACTTC.